Following are 9 T cell receptor beta chains from one sample sequenced in a study of cytomegalovirus exposure and HLA in healthy donors. The PCR employed 60 Vbeta primers together with 13 Jbeta primers. Produced via immunoSEQ multiplex PCR; TCRdb's table is partial and in-frame only. There are 99,000 or so clones in the sample; over 75% occur only once, and roughly 9.2% lies in the top ten. The material sequenced was PBMCs. These receptors were taken from a woman in her thirties or forties in good health and CMV-seropositive.

A remark on this clone: One end of the junction varies from germline; a read error may be responsible. The chain is built from TRBV6-1 and TRBJ1-1, with D hard to call. CDR3 length equals 14 residues. The germline gives CDR1 MNHNS, CDR2 SASEGT. CDR3 sequence: CAGSVEAADTEAFF. CDR3 DNA sequence: TGTGCCGGCAGCGTAGAGGCTGCGGACACTGAAGCTTTCTTT.

The chain carries TRBV29-1 and TRBJ1-1; D might be TRBD1 (5 bases). The germline V and J ends were trimmed by 5 bases and 0 bases, with 10 bases remaining between them. The CDR3 totals 13 residues. CDR1 and CDR2 from the germline V gene are SQVTM and ANQGSEA. The CDR3: CSVIGALNTEAFF. The DNA of the CDR3 is TGCAGCGTTATTGGGGCGCTGAACACTGAAGCTTTCTTT.

The chain is built from TRBV5-1 and TRBJ2-1; 13 positions agree with TRBD2. CDR3 length: 16 amino acids. The V segment lost 2 bases and the J segment 4 bases; nucleotides outside the gene matches: 3. CDR1 is SGHRS, CDR2 YFSETQ, per germline. CDR3 sequence (DNA): TGCGCCAGCAGCTTACCGGGACTAGCGGGGTACAATGAGCAGTTCTTC. Translation: CASSLPGLAGYNEQFF.

The chain has TRBV2 and TRBJ1-2; no clear D. This CDR3 region has 12 residues. Germline CDR1 SNHLY, CDR2 FYNNEI. The V and J ends lost 8 bases and 6 bases respectively, with 13 bases between them. CDR3 in amino acids: CASALEGNGYTF. The CDR3, as DNA: TGTGCCAGCGCCCTGGAGGGAAATGGCTACACCTTC.

This chain uses TRBV6-5 with TRBJ2-7; TRBD1 matches 11 bases. The V segment lost 0 bases and the J segment 6 bases; nucleotides outside the gene matches: 4. CDR1 and CDR2 (germline): MNHEY, SVGAGI. The CDR3 has 15 residues. CDR3 sequence reads: CASSYSPGTGGEQYF. CDR3 nucleotides: TGTGCCAGCAGTTACTCGCCCGGGACAGGGGGCGAGCAGTACTTC.

This rearrangement joins TRBV11-2 to TRBJ2-1, with D possibly TRBD1 on 5 matching bases. This CDR3 is built from 15 residues. Trimming shortened V by 7 bases and J by 5 bases, and 18 bases separated the two germline ends. Germline values: CDR1 SGHAT, CDR2 FQNNGV. The CDR3 DNA reads TGTGCCAGCACCAAATCACAGGTTTCTCACAATGAGCAGTTCTTC. Protein sequence: CASTKSQVSHNEQFF.

V gene TRBV6-6 combines with J gene TRBJ2-2; D is possibly TRBD2 (6 bases). Germline V lookup: CDR1 MNHNY, CDR2 SVGAGI (reference sequence). V shed 6 bases and J shed 5 bases, with 19 bases lying between them. The CDR3 runs to 16 residues. Here the CDR3 DNA reads TGTGCCAGCAGGCACGCGGGGCGGGGAGGTACCGGGGAGCTGTTTTTT. Its translation: CASRHAGRGGTGELFF.

The chain employs TRBV10-3 and TRBJ1-5, with 7 bases that match TRBD1. V dropped 0 bases and J dropped 8; count of bases not matched to a gene: 7. Germline-derived CDR1 and CDR2 are ENHRY and SYGVKD. This CDR3 has 15 residues. CDR3 protein: CAISESGGGLEPQHF. DNA for the CDR3: TGTGCCATCAGTGAGTCAGGAGGGGGCCTGGAGCCCCAGCATTTT.

The DNA for the CDR3 is TGTGCCACCGGGGGGGATAGAAACACCGGGGAGCTGTTTTTT. This gives the protein CATGGDRNTGELFF. V usage is TRBV9 and J usage is TRBJ2-2; TRBD2 aligns across 8 bases. The junction had 6 bases not matched to a gene; V was cut back by 9 bases and J by 2 bases. The germline V gene encodes CDR1 SGDLS and CDR2 YYNGEE. This CDR3 contains 14 residues.